These T cell receptor beta chains were read from a single sample in a study of identical twins. TCRdb re-called the 5' RACE reads with MiXCR, one entry per CDR3 protein. The table records around 1.7 million distinct CDR3 sequences, roughly a third of them present only once. Material for sequencing was cord blood. The receptors here all came from a newborn girl in good health. CDR3s include the opening cysteine and the closing phenylalanine or tryptophan. D genes are given only for firm matches. The size entry is marked missing in some rows and otherwise reads once, few, many or a size class.

clone size	J gene	V gene	D gene	CDR3 protein	CDR3 DNA
-	TRBJ2-4	TRBV7-9	-	CASSLARGQSKNIQYF	TGTGCCAGCAGCTTAGCTCGAGGACAGAGCAAAAACATTCAGTACTTC
-	TRBJ2-5	TRBV2	-	CASGAEQYF	TGTGCCAGCGGCGCAGAGCAGTACTTC
-	TRBJ1-5	TRBV6-1	-	CASSEALGHLMWPQHF	TGTGCCAGCAGTGAAGCGCTGGGACACCTTATGTGGCCCCAGCATTTT
few	TRBJ2-5	TRBV11-2	TRBD2	CASSSNSGEKTQYF	TGTGCCAGCAGCTCTAATAGCGGGGAAAAGACCCAGTACTTC
few	TRBJ1-1	TRBV13	-	CASSFLQTENTEAFF	TGTGCCAGCAGCTTCCTACAGACAGAGAACACTGAAGCTTTCTTT
many	TRBJ2-5	TRBV5-1	-	CASSLDGSGETQYF	TGCGCCAGCAGCTTGGATGGTAGCGGAGAGACCCAGTACTTC
once	TRBJ2-2	TRBV4-1	-	CASSQDLGELFF	TGCGCCAGCAGCCAAGATTTGGGGGAGCTGTTTTTT
-	TRBJ1-5	TRBV4-1	-	CASSQEAYQNQPQHF	TGCGCCAGCAGCCAAGAGGCTTACCAGAATCAGCCCCAGCATTTT
-	TRBJ2-3	TRBV7-2	TRBD1	CASSLRAQGADTQYF	TGTGCCAGCAGCTTAAGGGCCCAGGGGGCAGATACGCAGTATTTT
few	TRBJ1-2	TRBV6-1	TRBD1	CASGTGGGNGYTF	TGTGCCAGCGGAACAGGGGGCGGAAATGGCTACACCTTC
few	TRBJ1-5	TRBV6-1	-	CASSRTRLIPRGSQPQHF	TGTGCCAGCAGTCGAACGAGACTTATCCCCAGGGGAAGCCAGCCCCAGCATTTT
-	TRBJ1-4	TRBV28	TRBD1	CASSILRQGAGEKLFF	TGTGCCAGCAGTATCCTCCGACAGGGGGCCGGGGAAAAACTGTTTTTT
few	TRBJ2-7	TRBV3-1	-	CASSQVWAGPYEQYF	TGTGCCAGCAGCCAAGTTTGGGCCGGGCCCTACGAGCAGTACTTC
-	TRBJ1-4	TRBV12-3/TRBV12-4	-	CASRDRVAEKLFF	TGTGCCAGCAGGGACCGCGTGGCTGAAAAACTGTTTTTT
-	TRBJ2-1	TRBV25-1	-	CASSTITGTPFF	TGTGCCAGCAGTACCATCACAGGGACTCCGTTCTTC
-	TRBJ2-7	TRBV4-2	-	CASSQEASALSYEQYF	TGTGCCAGCAGCCAAGAGGCCAGCGCGCTATCCTACGAGCAGTACTTC
-	TRBJ1-1	TRBV7-9	TRBD1	CASSLEDRAAFF	TGTGCCAGCAGCTTAGAGGACAGGGCCGCTTTCTTT
-	TRBJ1-6	TRBV2	TRBD1	CASSEDRGNNSPLHF	TGTGCCAGCAGTGAAGACAGGGGAAACAATTCACCCCTCCACTTT
few	TRBJ1-2	TRBV25-1	-	CASSEYSREWGYTF	TGTGCCAGCAGTGAATATTCGAGGGAATGGGGCTACACCTTC
-	TRBJ1-6	TRBV28	-	CASELQVNSPLHF	TGTGCCAGCGAGCTACAGGTTAATTCACCCCTCCACTTT
few	TRBJ1-6	TRBV10-3	TRBD1	CARRDRADSPLHF	TGTGCCAGACGGGACAGGGCGGATTCACCCCTCCACTTT
few	TRBJ2-5	TRBV29-1	-	CSVDAGVQETQYF	TGCAGCGTTGATGCAGGTGTCCAAGAGACCCAGTACTTC
-	TRBJ2-4	TRBV20-1	-	CSAGHWEQYF	TGCAGTGCTGGCCACTGGGAGCAGTACTTC
-	TRBJ2-1	TRBV2	TRBD2	CASSESRLASSYNEQFF	TGTGCCAGCAGTGAAAGTAGACTAGCCAGCTCCTACAATGAGCAGTTCTTC
few	TRBJ2-1	TRBV7-9	-	CASTSRSGYNEQFF	TGTGCCAGCACCTCCCGTTCGGGCTACAATGAGCAGTTCTTC
once	TRBJ1-2	TRBV6-8	-	CASSSFRYGYTF	TGTGCCAGCAGTTCATTCCGCTATGGCTACACCTTC
few	TRBJ1-6	TRBV20-1	-	CSASPGPQKNFHF	TGCAGTGCGTCTCCGGGACCGCAAAAGAATTTCCACTTT
few	TRBJ2-1	TRBV20-1	TRBD2	CSATVSSGRANEQFF	TGCAGTGCTACCGTCTCTAGCGGGAGGGCCAATGAGCAGTTCTTC
-	TRBJ2-7	TRBV29-1	TRBD2	CSVEYTGLAGVAYEQYF	TGCAGCGTTGAATATACTGGACTAGCGGGAGTTGCCTACGAGCAGTACTTC
many	TRBJ2-1	TRBV29-1	TRBD2	CSVRTSGMYNEQFF	TGCAGCGTTCGGACTAGCGGGATGTACAATGAGCAGTTCTTC
-	TRBJ2-7	TRBV7-6	-	CASSRGTANYERYF	TGTGCCAGCAGCCGGGGGACAGCCAATTACGAGCGGTACTTC
few	TRBJ2-3	TRBV29-1	TRBD2	CSDGLAASTDTQYF	TGCAGCGACGGACTAGCAGCTAGCACAGATACGCAGTATTTT
few	TRBJ1-6	TRBV10-3	-	CAITREYNSPLHF	TGTGCCATCACCCGGGAATATAATTCACCCCTCCACTTT
-	TRBJ1-4	TRBV6-6	-	CASSYQGLAGPNEKLFF	TGTGCCAGCAGTTACCAAGGGTTGGCAGGGCCTAATGAAAAACTGTTTTTT
-	TRBJ1-1	TRBV2	-	CASSEANFNTEAFF	TGTGCCAGCAGTGAAGCAAATTTTAACACTGAAGCTTTCTTT
-	TRBJ2-2	TRBV3-1	TRBD2	CASSQYGLAGTGELFF	TGTGCCAGCAGCCAATACGGACTAGCGGGGACCGGGGAGCTGTTTTTT
-	TRBJ2-3	TRBV7-2	-	CASRKPASGTDTQYF	TGTGCCAGCCGAAAGCCCGCTAGCGGCACAGATACGCAGTATTTT
once	TRBJ1-2	TRBV19	-	CASGNGQLPSNYGYIF	TGTGCCAGCGGTAATGGACAGCTTCCTTCTAACTATGGCTACATCTTC
-	TRBJ2-7	TRBV27	-	CASSRKGFSSYEQYF	TGTGCCAGCAGTCGAAAAGGGTTCTCCTCCTACGAGCAGTACTTC
few	TRBJ2-7	TRBV2	TRBD1	CASIQGAAYEQYF	TGTGCCAGCATACAGGGGGCGGCCTACGAGCAGTACTTC
-	TRBJ2-3	TRBV5-5	-	CASSSPAADAQYF	TGTGCCAGCAGCTCGCCGGCTGCAGATGCGCAGTATTTT
-	TRBJ1-2	TRBV5-1	-	CASSWRVLQTNYGYTF	TGCGCCAGCAGTTGGCGAGTACTTCAGACAAACTATGGCTACACCTTC
few	TRBJ1-2	TRBV10-3	TRBD1	CAVSEEKETGSENRGYTF	TGTGCCGTCAGTGAGGAAAAAGAGACAGGGTCTGAGAATCGGGGCTACACCTTC
few	TRBJ2-3	TRBV6-6	-	CASSPPTSPGPPDTQYF	TGTGCCAGCAGCCCACCCACTAGCCCTGGACCCCCCGATACGCAGTATTTT
few	TRBJ1-2	TRBV7-6	-	CASSPEVRAYGYTF	TGTGCCAGCAGCCCAGAAGTCAGGGCCTATGGCTACACCTTC
-	TRBJ2-7	TRBV20-1	TRBD2	CSATSGSSYNEQYF	TGCAGTGCTACTAGCGGGAGCTCCTACAATGAGCAGTACTTC
few	TRBJ2-3	TRBV2	-	CASWNGNTDTQYF	TGTGCCAGCTGGAACGGTAACACAGATACGCAGTATTTT
many	TRBJ2-1	TRBV24-1	TRBD1	CATSDRGLEQFF	TGTGCCACCAGTGACAGGGGGCTTGAGCAGTTCTTC
once	TRBJ2-3	TRBV20-1	TRBD2	CSARRWTSGRTDTQYF	TGCAGTGCTAGGAGATGGACTAGCGGGAGGACAGATACGCAGTATTTT
-	TRBJ2-4	TRBV12-3/TRBV12-4	TRBD2	CASSPLAGPGGRKYF	TGTGCCAGCAGTCCCCTAGCGGGACCAGGGGGTCGGAAGTACTTC
-	TRBJ2-1	TRBV5-1	TRBD2	CASSLEGSGRVSYNEQFF	TGCGCCAGCAGCTTGGAAGGTAGCGGGAGGGTGTCCTACAATGAGCAGTTCTTC